The present entry profiles one T cell receptor (beta chain) with its context. This sample is drawn from a study of cytomegalovirus exposure and HLA in healthy donors. It was with 60 Vbeta and 13 Jbeta primers that the PCR ran. Assay used: immunoSEQ multiplex PCR; TCRdb lists only in-frame clones, some missing. Seen here are approximately 150,000 clones, roughly 80% observed once, and the top ten hold roughly 1.9%. The CDR3 length is 15 residues. Germline V gene data show CDR1 as KGHSH and CDR2 as LQKENI. V was clipped by 2 bases and J by 7 bases, with 14 bases between them. Sequencing used PBMCs. This sequence was found in a human donor in good health. This chain links TRBV18 with TRBJ2-2; a weak D match, TRBD2 (6 bases). The CDR3 DNA follows: TGTGCCAGCTCACCAGGGAGGAACGGGGTCGGGGAGCTGTTTTTT. Translation: CASSPGRNGVGELFF. The complete variable domain, with remaining parts taken from reference TRBV18 and TRBJ2-2, reads NAGVMQNPRHLVRRRGQEARLRCSPMKGHSHVYWYRQLPEEGLKFMVYLQKENIIDESGMPKERFSAEFPKEGPSILRIQQVVRGDSAAYFCASSPGRNGVGELFFGEGSRLTVL.